A selection of T cell receptor beta chains follows, all from one sample in a study of T cells in Graves' hyperthyroidism and ophthalmopathy. TCRdb redid the calling of the multiplex PCR reads with MiXCR, one entry per CDR3 protein. The data contain about 610,000 distinct CDR3 sequences, over 12% of them seen just once; the ten biggest clones take up 3.5% to 4.5%. The specimen sequenced was blood. These receptors were obtained from a woman aged 40-49 years with Graves' ophthalmopathy. The CDR3 runs from the conserved cysteine through the conserved F or W. The D gene is left open where the match is weak. Size is stated for part of the rows, as once, few or many counts, or as a class when the clone is expanded.

d_call | j_call | clone_size | v_call | cdr3_nt | cdr3_aa
TRBD2 | TRBJ2-5 | - | TRBV19 | TGTGCCAGTAGTATCCGTAGCGGGAGCAGCGAGACCCAGTACTTC | CASSIRSGSSETQYF
- | TRBJ2-2 | many | TRBV5-6 | TGTGCCAGCAGCTCTCAGGGTTTCGACACCGGGGAGCTGTTTTTT | CASSSQGFDTGELFF
- | TRBJ2-3 | many | TRBV10-3 | TGTGCCATCAGTGAAGGCGGGGCGGCAGATACGCAGTATTTT | CAISEGGAADTQYF
- | TRBJ2-2 | many | TRBV6-1 | TGTGCCAGCAGTGAAGCGGTAGTGAACACCGGGGAGCTGTTTTTT | CASSEAVVNTGELFF
- | TRBJ2-7 | many | TRBV10-3 | TGTGCCATCAGTGAAGATTTTGAGGGCGGCGAGCAGTACTTC | CAISEDFEGGEQYF
- | TRBJ2-7 | many | TRBV7-3 | TGTGCCAGCAGCCCCGACGGTAACTACGAGCAGTACTTC | CASSPDGNYEQYF
TRBD2 | TRBJ2-1 | many | TRBV6-2/TRBV6-3 | TGTGCCACCCAGCGGGAGACAAGGAATGAGCAGTTCTTC | CATQRETRNEQFF
TRBD1 | TRBJ2-7 | - | TRBV6-5 | TGTGCCAGCAGTTACTCGAGACAGGGGGCGAGGCACGAGCAGTACTTC | CASSYSRQGARHEQYF
- | TRBJ2-2 | few | TRBV27 | TGTGCCAGCAGTTTATCCCTGATTGGGGAGCTGTTTTTT | CASSLSLIGELFF
TRBD1 | TRBJ1-6 | many | TRBV6-5 | TGTGCCAGCACCAATTATACCGGGACAGGGCGGTATCGTTCACCCCTCCACTTT | CASTNYTGTGRYRSPLHF
TRBD1 | TRBJ2-7 | - | TRBV4-1 | TGCGCCAGCAGCCAACCCGGGACAGGGGACGAGCAGTACTTC | CASSQPGTGDEQYF
- | TRBJ1-3 | - | TRBV7-9 | TGTGCCAGCAGCCGCATCACAACGACTGGAAACACCATATATTTT | CASSRITTTGNTIYF
- | TRBJ2-4 | - | TRBV20-1 | TGCAGTGCTCCCCCCCCCCGGATGATCCGCGGGACACCCGTTAGCATTCAGTACTTC | CSAPPPRMIRGTPVSIQYF
- | TRBJ2-7 | many | TRBV4-3 | TGCGCCAGCAGCCAAGCGCGGGGCTACGAGCAGTACTTC | CASSQARGYEQYF
TRBD1 | TRBJ1-5 | - | TRBV4-1 | TGCGCCAGCAGCCAAGAAGGGGGCTTCAGCAATCAGCCCCAGCATTTT | CASSQEGGFSNQPQHF
- | TRBJ1-2 | few | TRBV30 | TGTGCCTGGAGTGTTGTACAGAGAGGTCCCTACACCTTC | CAWSVVQRGPYTF
- | TRBJ2-5 | many | TRBV12-5 | TGTGCTAGCGCCGGAGGGCACGACCAAGAGACCCAGTACTTC | CASAGGHDQETQYF
- | TRBJ1-2 | few | TRBV3-1 | TGTGCCAGCAGCAATCAAGCGATAGGGAAAAACTATGGCTACACCTTC | CASSNQAIGKNYGYTF
- | TRBJ1-1 | - | TRBV7-9 | TGTGCCAGCAGCCCGACAGAAGCTGAAGCTTTCTTT | CASSPTEAEAFF
- | TRBJ2-7 | many | TRBV27 | TGTGCCAGCGCATTTATCGGGTCGTATGAGTACTTC | CASAFIGSYEYF
- | TRBJ1-1 | many | TRBV27 | TGTGCCAGCAGTTTATGGGGGTCGAACACTGAAGCTTTCTTT | CASSLWGSNTEAFF
TRBD1 | TRBJ1-2 | many | TRBV28 | TGTGCCAGCAGCCTGCAGGGGGTAACCTATGGCTACACCTTC | CASSLQGVTYGYTF